Below, 4 T cell receptor beta chains from the same sample are listed, as sequenced in a study of early T cells in non-severe SARS-CoV-2 infection (dated by TCRdb to 2020 to 2022). The library was produced with 5' RACE. The run used a NextSeq 500. The raw public data were reprocessed by TCRdb itself: fastp quality trimming at Q25, MiXCR clonotype calling, in-frame beta chains only. Rows are unified per CDR3 protein, each entry keeping the most common DNA and genes. Here the sample has about 60,000 distinct CDR3 sequences; more than 8.5% occur a single time. The ten most abundant clones make up around 17% of the sample. Input material: whole blood. Receptor source: an adult who was a healthcare worker with PCR-confirmed SARS-CoV-2 infection or an uninfected control (not recorded which).

This clonotype was counted a few times. The chain has TRBV20-1 and TRBJ2-5; D perhaps matches TRBD2 (6 bases). The CDR3 spans 14 residues. Germline CDR1 is DFQATT and CDR2 is SNEGSKA (reference sequence). The V end was cut by 7 bases, the J end by 5 bases, with 20 bases between. The CDR3 spells CSVAGTRGTETQYF. The DNA of the CDR3 is TGCAGTGTAGCCGGGACTCGCGGAACGGAGACCCAGTACTTC.

Regarding this clonotype: A much bigger clone sits one base away, suggesting this may be a read error. V and J are TRBV6-1 and TRBJ2-3; D is ambiguous. CDR3 length equals 12 residues. The germline V gene has CDR1 MNHNS and CDR2 SASEGT. In DNA form, the CDR3 reads TGTGACAGCAAACAGAGCACAGATACGCAGTATTTT. Amino acid sequence: CDSKQSTDTQYF.

A few counts support this clonotype. This chain joins TRBV6-2 or TRBV6-3 and TRBJ1-5; 7 bases match TRBD1. The CDR3 runs to 16 residues. J lost 7 bases, V lost 2 bases, and 11 bases had no gene match. Per the germline V gene, CDR1 is MNHEY and CDR2 is SVGEGT. CDR3 sequence: CASSYPGQVMSQPQHF. The CDR3 nucleotides read TGTGCCAGCAGTTACCCCGGACAGGTAATGTCGCAGCCCCAGCATTTT.

This clonotype was seen ten or more times. The rearrangement uses TRBV19 and TRBJ1-2; D might be TRBD1 (5 bases). The CDR3 totals 14 residues. Trimming cost V 0 bases and J 5 bases, with 10 bases left between them. Germline CDR1 LNHDA, CDR2 SQIVND (reference sequence). Written as DNA, the CDR3 is TGTGCCAGTAGTATAGATCGGGGGTCTTATGGCTACACCTTC. It yields the protein CASSIDRGSYGYTF.